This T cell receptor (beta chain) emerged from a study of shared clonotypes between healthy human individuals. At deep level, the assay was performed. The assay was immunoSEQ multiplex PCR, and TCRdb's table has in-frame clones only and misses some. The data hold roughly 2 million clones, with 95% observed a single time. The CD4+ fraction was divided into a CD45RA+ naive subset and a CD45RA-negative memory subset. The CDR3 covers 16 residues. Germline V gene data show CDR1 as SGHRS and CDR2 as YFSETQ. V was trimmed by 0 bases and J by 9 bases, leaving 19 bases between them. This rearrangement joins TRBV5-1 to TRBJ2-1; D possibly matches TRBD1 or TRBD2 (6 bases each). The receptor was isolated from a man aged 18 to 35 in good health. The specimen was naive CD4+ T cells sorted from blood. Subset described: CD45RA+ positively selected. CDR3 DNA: TGCGCCAGCAGCTTGGTTCCCCCGGGGGCCGATCGTGAGCAGTTCTTC. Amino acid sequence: CASSLVPPGADREQFF. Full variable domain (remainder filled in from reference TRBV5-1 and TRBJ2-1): KAGVTQTPRYLIKTRGQQVTLSCSPISGHRSVSWYQQTPGQGLQFLFEYFSETQRNKGNFPGRFSGRQFSNSRSEMNVSTLELGDSALYLCASSLVPPGADREQFFGPGTRLTVL.